These T cell receptor beta chains were read from a single sample in a study of shared clonotypes between healthy human individuals. This table comes from immunoSEQ multiplex PCR, and its TCRdb copy is limited to in-frame clones, with some not included. Of 1 million to 1.3 million clones in the sample, 75% to 80% were seen once. The sample taken for sequencing was memory CD4+ T cells from PBMCs. These TCRs come from a man between 18 and 29 years old in good health. Some clones in this sample may be carry-over from other donors' samples. Both conserved end residues are part of each CDR3. The D gene is left open where the match is weak. Some rows mark clone size as missing; the rest say once, few, many or name a class of expanded clone.

d_call | j_call | v_call | clone_size | cdr3_nt | cdr3_aa
- | TRBJ1-2 | TRBV6-6 | - | TGTGCCAGCAGTTACTCGATAACCACAGGGAATGGCTACACCTTC | CASSYSITTGNGYTF
- | TRBJ2-7 | TRBV28 | - | TGTGCCAGCAGCGTCGCGTACAGGGCTTACGAGCAGTACTTC | CASSVAYRAYEQYF
- | TRBJ1-1 | TRBV30 | many | TGTGCCTGGAGTGGAAGGGGGAGGCAGAACACTGAAGCTTTCTTT | CAWSGRGRQNTEAFF
- | TRBJ1-4 | TRBV19 | - | TGTGCCAGTAGTAGATCCGCAGGGATTTTGTTTTTT | CASSRSAGILFF
- | TRBJ2-7 | TRBV5-1 | - | TGCGCCAGCAGCTCGCCAGGCGGGTACGAGCAGTACTTC | CASSSPGGYEQYF
TRBD2 | TRBJ2-2 | TRBV25-1 | - | TGTGCCGCTGGGAGGGAAAACACCGGGGAGCTGTTTTTT | CAAGRENTGELFF
- | TRBJ2-1 | TRBV30 | once | TGTGCCTGGAGTGTAAAGGGCTACAATGAGCAGTTCTTC | CAWSVKGYNEQFF
- | TRBJ1-1 | TRBV7-9 | few | TGTGCCAGCAGCCCAAGAGGGATGGCAGCTTTCTTT | CASSPRGMAAFF
- | TRBJ1-4 | TRBV6-5 | - | TGTGCCAGCAGTTACCTACAGTCAACTAATGAAAAACTGTTTTTT | CASSYLQSTNEKLFF
- | TRBJ2-7 | TRBV6-1 | - | TGTGCCAGCAGTCCAGTTAACGAGCAGTACTTC | CASSPVNEQYF
TRBD1 | TRBJ1-2 | TRBV5-1 | - | TGCGCCAGCAGCTTGGGACAGGGGGCTGGTGTATGGAAGGGCTACACCTTC | CASSLGQGAGVWKGYTF
- | TRBJ2-5 | TRBV25-1 | - | TGTGCCAGCAGTGAATGGCCAGGTCAGGGCCAAGAGACCCAGTACTTC | CASSEWPGQGQETQYF
- | TRBJ2-5 | TRBV4-1 | - | TGCGCCAGCAGCCTGGTGGGGGGCGAGACCCAGTACTTC | CASSLVGGETQYF
- | TRBJ1-2 | TRBV7-2 | - | TGTGCCAGCAGCTTAGGGGGGACGAACTATGGCTACACCTTC | CASSLGGTNYGYTF
- | TRBJ2-2 | TRBV5-1 | - | TGCGCCAGCAGCTTGGACAAAGACATCGGGGAGCTGTTTTTT | CASSLDKDIGELFF
- | TRBJ2-3 | TRBV19 | - | TGTGCCAGTAAGGACTCGGGCACAGATACGCAGTATTTT | CASKDSGTDTQYF
- | TRBJ2-7 | TRBV6-1 | - | TGTGCCAGCAGTTTCCTTCGGGCCTACGAGCAGTACTTC | CASSFLRAYEQYF
- | TRBJ1-5 | TRBV6-6 | - | TGTGCCAGCAGGGGGACGGCGAATCAGCCCCAGCATTTT | CASRGTANQPQHF
TRBD2 | TRBJ2-7 | TRBV7-2 | - | TGTGCCAGCAGCTTAGGGCGGGAGTACTACGAGCAGTACTTC | CASSLGREYYEQYF
- | TRBJ1-2 | TRBV6-5 | - | TGTGCCAGCAGTGATGACCTGGGTGGCTACACCTTC | CASSDDLGGYTF
TRBD2 | TRBJ2-7 | TRBV7-6 | - | TGTGCCAGCAGCTTAGAGGCGGGAGACGAGCAGTACTTC | CASSLEAGDEQYF
TRBD2 | TRBJ2-1 | TRBV5-1 | - | TGCGCCAGCAGCACCCTAGCGGGACCCTACAATGAGCAGTTCTTC | CASSTLAGPYNEQFF
- | TRBJ1-2 | TRBV30 | once | TGTGCCCGAGACCTGGGGCAATATGGCTACACCTTC | CARDLGQYGYTF
TRBD2 | TRBJ2-5 | TRBV5-1 | - | TGCGCCAGCAGCTCCGCCGGGACTACCCAAGAGACCCAGTACTTC | CASSSAGTTQETQYF
TRBD1 | TRBJ1-4 | TRBV18 | - | TGTGCCAGCTCACCACCGTTCGGACAGGGCACTAATGAAAAACTGTTTTTT | CASSPPFGQGTNEKLFF
TRBD1 | TRBJ1-1 | TRBV28 | - | TGTGCCAGCAGTGGGGGGCGGGACAGGAACACTGAAGCTTTCTTT | CASSGGRDRNTEAFF
- | TRBJ2-4 | TRBV4-1 | - | TGCGCCAGCAGCCAAGATCCGGCCAAAAACATTCAGTACTTC | CASSQDPAKNIQYF
- | TRBJ2-1 | TRBV5-1 | few | TGCGCCAGCAGCCCCGGGACTGTATACAATGAGCAGTTCTTC | CASSPGTVYNEQFF
TRBD1 | TRBJ1-2 | TRBV6-6 | many | TGTGCCAGCAGTTACGGGACAGGTAGTGATGGCTACACCTTC | CASSYGTGSDGYTF
- | TRBJ2-1 | TRBV9 | many | TGTGCCAGCACCCAGTCTAGCGCTCCCTACAATGAGCAGTTCTTC | CASTQSSAPYNEQFF
- | TRBJ2-1 | TRBV5-1 | - | TGCGCCAGCCAAAGTGACACCCTAGCGCAGCAGTTCTTC | CASQSDTLAQQFF
TRBD1 | TRBJ2-3 | TRBV6-5 | - | TGTGCCAGCAAGAGACAGGGGAAAACAGATACGCAGTATTTT | CASKRQGKTDTQYF
- | TRBJ1-1 | TRBV2 | - | TGTGCCAGCAGTGATAGACTGGACACTGAAGCTTTCTTT | CASSDRLDTEAFF
- | TRBJ2-1 | TRBV7-4 | - | TGTGCCAGCAGCTTAACGGGAGTAGCCTCCTACAATGAGCAGTTCTTC | CASSLTGVASYNEQFF
TRBD1 | TRBJ2-5 | TRBV15 | - | TGTGCCACCAGCAGCCCTCGGACAGGCTCAGGGGAGACCCAGTACTTC | CATSSPRTGSGETQYF
TRBD1 | TRBJ2-5 | TRBV5-1 | - | TGCGCCAGCAGCTTGGTCCCGACAGGGCAAGAGACCCAGTACTTC | CASSLVPTGQETQYF